This TCR beta chain was recovered during a study of shared clonotypes between healthy human individuals (dated by TCRdb to between 2020 and 2021). Notes on the research overall: The cohort included three men and a couple of women between 18 and 49 years of age. The study deeply sequenced blood TCR repertoires of five healthy adults to estimate repertoire size and the extent of clonotype sharing between individuals. To increase sequencing depth and limit assay-specific biases, different laboratories used diverse techniques to prepare libraries and sequence TCR repertoires. Leukapheresis yielded between about 0.85 and 10 billion PBMCs per donor. For each donor, three plates each were used for CD4 naive and CD4 memory, two plates were used for CD8 naive, and one plate was used for CD8 memory. Overall study results and their limits: Compared with non-shared clonotypes, the clonotypes found in all four sorted-subset donors had higher generation probabilities. Larger estimated clonotype richness was generally found for naive subsets than for memory subsets. Rarefaction of sorted-subset datasets indicated incomplete sequencing despite the large sequencing depth. Based on pairwise subsampling, the degree of clonotype sharing among donors was expected to be affected by sequencing depth. When a handful of donors were compared, the shared fraction of clonotypes was approximately 5% for naive CD4, 3.5% to 4% for naive CD8, roughly 2.5% for memory CD4, and 0.4% for memory CD8. Only blood was sampled, and tissue TCR repertoires likely differ from those in blood. Because the study included a small number of donors, the genetic and exposure-history diversity represented was limited.

Using the deep immunoSEQ assay, TCR CDR3 regions were amplified from genomic DNA by multiplex PCR. Extracted genomic DNA from each cell subset was distributed evenly across all wells of several immunoSEQ 96-well plates, and each plate was treated as a replicate. Each replicate PCR for sorted subsets received about 210 ng genomic DNA, equal to 30,000 or so T cell genomes. Purified libraries were quantified with a Qubit 3.0 fluorometer, sized on a Bioanalyzer 2100, and re-quantified with the KAPA Library Quantification kit. Every immunoSEQ 96-well plate was sequenced on a dedicated single-read 150-cycle Illumina NextSeq 550 flow cell. From the authors' description of their analysis: Because the immunoSEQ output included only junctional sequences and no quality scores, the filtering could not be the same as the filtering used for full-length reads. Sequences were annotated with PyIR, a Python wrapper for IgBLAST v1.9, and V/J genes and CDR3 were assigned using IMGT germline references. Any read was removed if the V/J assignment was weak (E-value above 1e-6), the CDR3 was missing, or the read contained stop codons, out-of-frame junctions, or ambiguous translated residues. V3J clonotypes were defined as sequences sharing the same inferred V gene, J gene, and CDR3 amino acid sequence. Percentage overlap between repertoires was calculated by dividing the number of shared unique clonotypes by the size of the smaller repertoire. Richness of each repertoire was evaluated using RTK rarefaction, the Chao1 estimator, and Recon v2.1 estimates of unobserved clonotypes. Generation probabilities for all TCRbeta clonotypes obtained by the gDNA method from a handful of donors were computed using OLGA. In TCRdb, the immuneACCESS table is reduced to in-frame sequences with V and J assigned. These tables do not hold every clone; where another copy was compared, an unresolved V gene accounts for under half, and the others remain unexplained. The V and J calls and clone size come from that table; D and trimming were worked out from the DNA. The sample table shows some 580,000 clones, and around 97% are seen once. The ten largest make up about 0.06% of the sample.

Concerning this clone itself: The antigen it recognizes is unknown. No much larger clone exists at a distance of one base, and base qualities are not known.

Per the germline V gene, SGHTS is the CDR1 and YDEGEE is the CDR2. Deletion took 3 bases off V and 6 bases off J, with a span of 10 bases between the germline ends. Its CDR3 holds 13 amino acids, cysteine through phenylalanine. The read is trimmed to its CDR3 DNA, 39 bases read in frame from base 1. The donors were healthy, HIV-negative adults who had no recently reported acute infections or vaccinations. Only Caucasian adults living in Nashville, Tennessee, USA were represented among the donors. CD4+ T cells were enriched through magnetic negative selection, after which naive cells were positively selected on CD45RA and the remaining negative fraction served as the memory subset. After blood collection by leukapheresis, PBMCs were isolated using Ficoll-Histopaque density gradient centrifugation and then cryopreserved in the vapor phase of liquid nitrogen. Analytical flow cytometry was used to check the purity and quantity of each magnetically sorted T cell population. Genomic DNA was isolated from each sorted fraction and quantified by UV absorbance on a Nanodrop 2000c.

This chain joins TRBV5-8 to TRBJ1-3, and possibly TRBD1, on 5 matching bases. The receptor was derived from a woman younger than 45 in good health. Sequences were obtained from naive CD4+ T cells sorted from blood. What the cell subset or site label conveys for this sample: CD45RA+ positively selected. The nucleotide sequence is given as TGTGCCAGCAGCTACCGCAGGGAAAACACCATATATTTT. Protein translation: CASSYRRENTIYF.